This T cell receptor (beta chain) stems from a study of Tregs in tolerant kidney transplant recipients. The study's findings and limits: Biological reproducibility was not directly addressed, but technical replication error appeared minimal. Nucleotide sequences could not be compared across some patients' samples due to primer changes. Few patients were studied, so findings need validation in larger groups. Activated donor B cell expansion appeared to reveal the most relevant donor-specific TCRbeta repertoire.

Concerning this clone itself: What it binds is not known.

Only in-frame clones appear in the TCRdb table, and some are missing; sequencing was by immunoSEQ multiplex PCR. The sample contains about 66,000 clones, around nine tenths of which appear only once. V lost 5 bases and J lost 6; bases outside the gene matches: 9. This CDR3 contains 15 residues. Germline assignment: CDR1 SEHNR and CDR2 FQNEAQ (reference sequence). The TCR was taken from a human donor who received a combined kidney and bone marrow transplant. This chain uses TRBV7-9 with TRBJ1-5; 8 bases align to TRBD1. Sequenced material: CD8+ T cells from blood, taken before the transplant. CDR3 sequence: CASSATGGGGQPQHF. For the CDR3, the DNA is TGTGCCAGCAGCGCTACAGGGGGGGGCGGTCAGCCCCAGCATTTT.